This T cell receptor beta chain was retrieved from a study of shared clonotypes between healthy human individuals. Study-level background: Each donor's CD8 memory used one plate, CD8 naive two, each CD4 subset three.

Only in-frame clones appear in the TCRdb table, and some are missing; sequencing was by immunoSEQ multiplex PCR. The repertoire holds over a million clones, 96% seen once, with approximately 1.1% in the top ten. Sequencing was done on a sample of naive CD4+ T cells sorted from blood. Subset defined: CD45RA+ positively selected. This TCR derives from a man aged 25-45 years in good health.

CDR3 coding DNA: TGTGCCATCAGTGAACCAGTCTTTGATTCGGGTAGCACAGATACGCAGTATTTT. It yields the protein CAISEPVFDSGSTDTQYF. The chain carries TRBV10-3 and TRBJ2-3; D not certain. The CDR3 totals 18 residues. Trimming took 3 bases from V and 0 from J, leaving 19 bases between them. The germline gives CDR1 ENHRY, CDR2 SYGVKD.